Below, 28 T cell receptor beta chains from the same sample are listed, as sequenced in a study of cytomegalovirus exposure and HLA in healthy donors. Sequencing was performed with immunoSEQ multiplex PCR; in TCRdb, only in-frame clones are kept and a portion is missing. The repertoire holds about 300,000 clones, with 85% to 90% as singletons. Sequenced: PBMCs. Every receptor here comes from a woman aged 18-29 years in good health and CMV-seronegative.

The J gene is TRBJ2-1, the V gene TRBV5-1; D unclear. V shed 0 bases and J shed 0 bases, with 10 bases lying between them. This CDR3 region has 16 residues. CDR1 is SGHRS and CDR2 is YFSETQ in the germline V gene. The CDR3 sequence: CASSLALAASYNEQFF. CDR3 sequence (DNA): TGCGCCAGCAGCTTGGCCCTGGCGGCCTCCTACAATGAGCAGTTCTTC.

This rearrangement joins TRBV9 to TRBJ2-1; D is possibly TRBD2 (6 bases). The germline V gene encodes CDR1 SGDLS and CDR2 YYNGEE. Trimming removed 4 bases at V and 2 bases at J, with 10 bases between. The CDR3 length is 14 residues. The CDR3: CASSPLATYNEQFF. CDR3 nucleotide sequence: TGTGCCAGCAGCCCGCTAGCGACCTACAATGAGCAGTTCTTC.

V usage is TRBV30 and J usage is TRBJ1-2; TRBD1 is a possible D gene (6 bases). The CDR3 runs 13 residues. The V and J ends lost 2 bases and 8 bases respectively, with 15 bases between them. Germline lookup yields CDR1 GTSNPN and CDR2 SVGIG (reference sequence). CDR3: CAWSRGIGEGYTF. DNA of the CDR3: TGTGCCTGGAGTAGGGGGATCGGAGAAGGCTACACCTTC.

There are a few counts of this clone. The gene calls are TRBV6-5 and TRBJ2-7; 7 nucleotides align to TRBD1. The CDR3 is made up of 15 amino acids. Germline assignment: CDR1 MNHEY and CDR2 SVGAGI. The V segment lost 6 bases and the J segment 4 bases; nucleotides outside the gene matches: 12. The CDR3 DNA is TGTGCCAGCAGCCTAAGACAGGGAGTAGGGTACGAGCAGTACTTC. Amino acid sequence: CASSLRQGVGYEQYF.

This chain uses TRBV9 with TRBJ1-1, with 7 nucleotides matching TRBD1. Germline CDR1 reads SGDLS; CDR2 reads YYNGEE. The CDR3 sequence is 16 residues long. Losses at the gene ends were 0 bases for V and 2 bases for J; bases not matched to a gene: 7. CDR3 sequence (DNA): TGTGCCAGCAGCGTAGCCCCCGGACAGGTTAACACTGAAGCTTTCTTT. It is translated as CASSVAPGQVNTEAFF.

V gene TRBV7-9 combines with J gene TRBJ2-6; 10 bases are shared with TRBD2. The J segment lost 0 bases and the V segment lost 5 bases, leaving 7 bases of the junction unmatched. Germline CDR1 SEHNR, CDR2 FQNEAQ (reference sequence). The CDR3 has 18 amino acids. The CDR3 region is CASSTTSGPYSGANVLTF. In DNA, the CDR3 is TGTGCCAGCAGCACGACTAGCGGGCCCTACTCTGGGGCCAACGTCCTGACTTTC.

The V call is TRBV28, the J call TRBJ1-4; no firm D call. Per the germline V gene, CDR1 is MDHEN and CDR2 is SYDVKM. The CDR3 is 15 residues long. V was clipped by 4 bases and J by 8 bases, with 17 bases between them. The DNA of the CDR3 is TGTGCCAGCAGTTCCCCCAGTGTAAGAGGGGAAAAACTGTTTTTT. Translation: CASSSPSVRGEKLFF. The whole variable domain, filled in from reference TRBV28 and TRBJ1-4, reads DVKVTQSSRYLVKRTGEKVFLECVQDMDHENMFWYRQDPGLGLRLIYFSYDVKMKEKGDIPEGYSVSREKKERFSLILESASTNQTSMYLCASSSPSVRGEKLFFGSGTQLSVL.

The count of this clone is one. This rearrangement joins TRBV28 to TRBJ1-1; D uncertain. Deletions cut 2 bases from V and 4 bases from J, with 8 bases between. Germline V gene lookup returns CDR1 MDHEN and CDR2 SYDVKM. CDR3 length: 13 amino acids. CDR3 region: CASSLAGSTEAFF. Here the CDR3 DNA reads TGTGCCAGCAGTTTAGCGGGGAGCACTGAAGCTTTCTTT.

The J gene is TRBJ2-3, the V gene TRBV5-4, with TRBD2 matching 8 bases. The CDR3 is 16 amino acids. The germline V gene has CDR1 SGHNT and CDR2 YYREEE (reference sequence). J lost 0 bases, V lost 0 bases, and 3 bases had no gene match. The CDR3 coding sequence is TGTGCCAGCAGCTTGGAACTAGCGGAGAGCACAGATACGCAGTATTTT. It encodes CASSLELAESTDTQYF.

The rearrangement uses TRBV6-5 and TRBJ1-1, with TRBD1 as a possible D gene (6 bases). Trimming stripped 6 bases from V and 1 base from J, with 9 bases between. The CDR3 runs to 13 residues. Germline CDR1 and CDR2: MNHEY and SVGAGI. CDR3 coding DNA: TGTGCCAGCAGCCGACAGGAGAACACTGAAGCTTTCTTT. This encodes CASSRQENTEAFF.

This sequence joins TRBV9 and TRBJ2-7; possible D gene TRBD1, 6 bases. Germline V gives CDR1 SGDLS, CDR2 YYNGEE. The CDR3 has 18 residues. Trimming stripped 3 bases from V and 2 bases from J, with 24 bases between. CDR3 sequence reads: CASSAHDVIGTRPYEQYF. The CDR3 DNA follows: TGTGCCAGCAGCGCCCATGATGTAATCGGGACACGGCCCTACGAGCAGTACTTC.

The rearrangement links TRBV5-4 to TRBJ1-3, with no clear D. Trimming left V 4 bases short and J 1 base short, with 6 bases between. CDR3 length equals 13 residues. Germline assignment: CDR1 SGHNT and CDR2 YYREEE (reference sequence). CDR3 residues: CASSVPSGNTIYF. The CDR3 coding sequence is TGTGCCAGCAGCGTCCCTTCTGGAAACACCATATATTTT.

This clone occurred a few times. The chain is built from TRBV30 and TRBJ1-1, with D tentatively TRBD1 (5 bases). Trimming shortened V by 3 bases and J by 1 base, and 9 bases separated the two germline ends. The CDR3 consists of 13 residues. CDR1 and CDR2 from the germline V gene are GTSNPN and SVGIG (reference sequence). CDR3: CAWSLTANTEAFF. The CDR3 coding sequence is TGTGCCTGGAGCCTGACAGCGAACACTGAAGCTTTCTTT.

V usage is TRBV27 and J usage is TRBJ1-1, with TRBD1 as a possible D gene (5 bases). The CDR3 is 16 residues long. Germline assignment: CDR1 MNHEY and CDR2 SMNVEV (reference sequence). Trimming took 3 bases from V and 5 from J, leaving 19 bases between them. CDR3 coding DNA: TGTGCCAGCAGTTTCCCCATTTGGGCGGGGCTTACTGAAGCTTTCTTT. This gives the protein CASSFPIWAGLTEAFF.

CDR3 region: CACNPVRWARSYEQYF. CDR3 DNA sequence: TGTGCCTGCAACCCCGTTCGTTGGGCTCGATCCTACGAGCAGTACTTC. The rearrangement joins TRBV28 to TRBJ2-7; D is undetermined. The ends were cut back, 11 bases at V and 1 base at J, with 24 bases in the middle. The CDR3 has 16 amino acids. Germline V CDR1 and CDR2: MDHEN, SYDVKM.

The sample holds a few counts of this clone. The V and J genes are TRBV28 and TRBJ1-1; the D gene is possibly TRBD1 (6 bases). Looked up from germline, CDR1 is MDHEN and CDR2 is SYDVKM. V was clipped by 6 bases and J by 6 bases, with 8 bases between them. CDR3 length: 11 residues. CDR3 in DNA: TGTGCCAGCAGGCGGACAGCTGAAGCTTTCTTT. This translates into CASRRTAEAFF.

The J gene is TRBJ2-1, the V gene TRBV5-6; D gene ambiguous. The V and J ends lost 4 bases and 6 bases respectively, with 5 bases between them. The CDR3 has 11 residues. CDR1 and CDR2 (germline): SGHDT, YYEEEE. The CDR3 loop reads CASSTSNEQFF. CDR3 nucleotide sequence: TGTGCCAGCAGCACAAGCAATGAGCAGTTCTTC. The full variable domain, its missing parts supplied by reference TRBV5-6 and TRBJ2-1, is DAGVTQSPTHLIKTRGQQVTLRCSPKSGHDTVSWYQQALGQGPQFIFQYYEEEERQRGNFPDRFSGHQFPNYSSELNVNALLLGDSALYLCASSTSNEQFFGPGTRLTVL.

This rearrangement joins TRBV19 to TRBJ1-2; TRBD1 matches at 7 bases. The CDR3 is 17 residues long. V was clipped by 7 bases and J by 6 bases; unmatched bases: 20. In germline, CDR1 is LNHDA, CDR2 SQIVND (reference sequence). The CDR3 nucleotides read TGTGCCAGTACCTCAAAAAGGGACAGAATAACTTTCGATGGCTACACCTTC. Its translation: CASTSKRDRITFDGYTF.

The chain carries TRBV18 and TRBJ1-3, with 11 bases matching TRBD1. CDR3 length equals 16 residues. Germline V CDR1 and CDR2: KGHSH, LQKENI. Trimming removed 2 bases from V and 4 bases from J; junction bases left unmatched: 4. CDR3 loop: CASSPGQGATGNTIYF. DNA of the CDR3: TGTGCCAGCTCACCAGGACAGGGGGCGACGGGAAACACCATATATTTT.

The chain joins TRBV28 to TRBJ2-6; TRBD1 matches at 8 bases. The CDR3 runs 17 residues. In germline, CDR1 is MDHEN, CDR2 SYDVKM. J lost 2 bases, V lost 4 bases, and 7 bases had no gene match. Written as DNA, the CDR3 is TGTGCCAGCAGTTCCGGGACAGGTTCGACTGGGGCCAACGTCCTGACTTTC. Encoded protein: CASSSGTGSTGANVLTF.

The V call is TRBV5-4, the J call TRBJ2-3, with 10 bases aligning to TRBD1. Trimming took 1 base from V and 4 from J; bases not matched to a gene: 3. This CDR3 region has 15 residues. Germline CDR1 and CDR2: SGHNT and YYREEE (reference sequence). CDR3 protein: CASSLIGQGADTQYF. The DNA for the CDR3 is TGTGCCAGCAGCTTGATCGGACAGGGGGCAGATACGCAGTATTTT.

The rearrangement joins TRBV7-8 to TRBJ2-4; perhaps TRBD2 as D (5 bases). The CDR3 totals 14 residues. V lost 2 bases, J lost 7 bases, and 12 bases lay in between. Germline V gene data show CDR1 as SGHVS and CDR2 as FQNEAQ. This CDR3 reads CASSLFGELNIQYF. CDR3 DNA sequence: TGTGCCAGCAGCTTATTTGGGGAGTTGAACATTCAGTACTTC.

The chain combines TRBV20-1 with TRBJ2-7, with D possibly being TRBD2 (5 bases). CDR3 length: 11 amino acids. The germline gives CDR1 DFQATT, CDR2 SNEGSKA (reference sequence). Trimming cost V 4 bases and J 6 bases, with 10 bases left between them. Written as DNA, the CDR3 is TGCAGTGCTAAGGCGGGTTCCGAGCAGTACTTC. This gives the protein CSAKAGSEQYF.

V is TRBV4-3 and J is TRBJ1-1, with TRBD1 as a possible D gene (6 bases). The CDR3 is made up of 16 amino acids. Germline CDR1 and CDR2: LGHNA and YSLEER. V was clipped by 0 bases and J by 5 bases, with 16 bases between them. DNA of the CDR3: TGCGCCAGCAGCCAAGATCATAGAGGGGGAGGGACTGAAGCTTTCTTT. Its protein product is CASSQDHRGGGTEAFF.

The CDR3 here is CASSVETSINEQFF. CDR3 bases: TGTGCCAGCAGCGTAGAAACTAGCATAAATGAGCAGTTCTTC. V is TRBV9 and J is TRBJ2-1, with D perhaps matching TRBD2 (6 bases). Between the trimmed V and J ends, which lost 0 bases and 7 bases, there was a span of 11 bases. Looked up from germline, CDR1 is SGDLS and CDR2 is YYNGEE. CDR3 length: 14 residues.

Of note for this clone: The limits of the CDR3 on the DNA are not certain, so only TCRdb's listed CDR3 is given. The chain joins TRBV21-1 to TRBJ2-7; the D call of TRBD1 is as the table states it, not checked on the DNA. TRBV21-1 is assigned pseudogene status. Both ends counted, the CDR3 spans 15 residues. The CDR3 sequence is CASSKVGTGIYEQYF.

This chain joins TRBV28 and TRBJ2-7, with TRBD1 as a possible D gene (5 bases). Germline V lookup: CDR1 MDHEN, CDR2 SYDVKM. The CDR3 is 12 residues long. Between the trimmed V and J ends, which lost 6 bases and 4 bases, there was a span of 10 bases. CDR3: CASSPDRYEQYF. In nucleotides, the CDR3 is TGTGCCAGCAGCCCAGACAGATACGAGCAGTACTTC.

This clone was observed once. This chain connects TRBV27 to TRBJ2-5; D not certain. The germline V gene encodes CDR1 MNHEY and CDR2 SMNVEV (reference sequence). V dropped 5 bases and J dropped 5 bases, with 12 bases sitting between them. The CDR3 length is 13 residues. In DNA form, the CDR3 reads TGTGCCAGCAGTCCCATAGTGGAGGAGACCCAGTACTTC. It yields the protein CASSPIVEETQYF.